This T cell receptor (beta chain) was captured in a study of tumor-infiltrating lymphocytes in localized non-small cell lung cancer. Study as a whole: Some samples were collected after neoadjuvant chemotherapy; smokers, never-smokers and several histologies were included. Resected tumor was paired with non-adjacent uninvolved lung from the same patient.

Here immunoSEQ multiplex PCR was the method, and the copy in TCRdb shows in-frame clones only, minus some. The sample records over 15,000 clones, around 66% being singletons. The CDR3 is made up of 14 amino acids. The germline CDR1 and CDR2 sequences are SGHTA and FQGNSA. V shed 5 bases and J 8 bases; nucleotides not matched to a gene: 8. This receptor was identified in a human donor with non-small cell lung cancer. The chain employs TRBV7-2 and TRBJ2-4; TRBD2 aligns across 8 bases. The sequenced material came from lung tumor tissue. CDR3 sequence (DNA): TGTGCCAGCAGCCAATTAGCGGGAACGTACATTCAGTACTTC. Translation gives CASSQLAGTYIQYF.